One and the same sample provided the 18 T cell receptor beta chains below, sequenced in a study of cytomegalovirus exposure and HLA in healthy donors (TCRdb year 2017). The library was produced with the immunoSEQ multiplex PCR assay. For the multiplex PCR, a mixture combining 60 forward primers for TCR Vbeta segments and 13 reverse primers for TCR Jbeta segments was used. In its TCRdb copy, this immuneACCESS table keeps in-frame sequences only and misses some clones. Where compared with another copy, unresolved V genes explain less than half of these, and the others have no known cause. This sample comprises about 140,000 clones, approximately 64% of them detected only once. Of the sample, roughly 2.5% is held by the ten largest clones. The sequencing input was PBMCs. The receptors were gathered from a woman aged 40-49 years in good health and CMV-seronegative.

V and J are TRBV29-1 and TRBJ1-2; D is possibly TRBD1 (6 bases). V shed 5 bases and J shed 7 bases, with 29 bases lying between them. Looked up from germline, CDR1 is SQVTM and CDR2 is ANQGSEA. CDR3 length equals 17 residues. CDR3 sequence (DNA): TGCAGCGTTTTTCACCTCTTCACTACAGGGAGATGGCGTGGCTACACCTTC. Translating gives CSVFHLFTTGRWRGYTF.

The V call is TRBV27, the J call TRBJ2-5; 7 bases agree with TRBD2. The J call may be faulty, since TRBJ2-7 better matches the DNA end. The germline V gene encodes CDR1 MNHEY and CDR2 SMNVEV (reference sequence). CDR3 length: 15 amino acids. The CDR3 sequence: CASSLGGAGAYEQYF. The CDR3 nucleotides are TGTGCCAGCAGTTTGGGAGGGGCTGGGGCCTACGAGCAGTACTTC.

The J gene is TRBJ2-1, the V gene TRBV19; TRBD2 is a possible D gene (6 bases). The germline V and J ends were trimmed by 1 base and 8 bases, with 12 bases remaining between them. In germline, CDR1 is LNHDA, CDR2 SQIVND (reference sequence). The CDR3 runs 14 residues. CDR3 sequence: CASSIGPGLDEQFF. The DNA of the CDR3 is TGTGCCAGTAGTATAGGTCCGGGACTGGATGAGCAGTTCTTC. The variable domain in full, with the rest retrieved from reference TRBV19 and TRBJ2-1, is DGGITQSPKYLFRKEGQNVTLSCEQNLNHDAMYWYRQDPGQGLRLIYYSQIVNDFQKGDIAEGYSVSREKKESFPLTVTSAQKNPTAFYLCASSIGPGLDEQFFGPGTRLTVL.

The chain recombines TRBV7-2 with TRBJ1-5; no reliable D call. Trimming pared 4 bases from V and 1 base from J, leaving 5 bases between. The CDR3 covers 13 residues. Germline values: CDR1 SGHTA, CDR2 FQGNSA. The CDR3 DNA reads TGTGCCAGCAGCTCAAAAAGCAATCAGCCCCAGCATTTT. Protein: CASSSKSNQPQHF. Based on the CDR3 plus reference TRBV7-2 and TRBJ1-5, the full variable domain is GAGVSQSPSNKVTEKGKDVELRCDPISGHTALYWYRQSLGQGLEFLIYFQGNSAPDKSGLPSDRFSAERTGGSVSTLTIQRTQQEDSAVYLCASSSKSNQPQHFGDGTRLSIL.

V and J are TRBV5-1 and TRBJ1-1, with TRBD1 matching over 11 bases. This CDR3 comprises 13 residues. Germline trimming cut 7 bases from V and 1 base from J; bases unmatched to any gene: 0. Germline CDR1 and CDR2: SGHRS and YFSETQ. The CDR3 protein is CASGTGGNTEAFF. Here the CDR3 DNA reads TGCGCCAGCGGGACAGGGGGGAACACTGAAGCTTTCTTT.

The CDR3 region has the DNA TGTGCCAGCAGTTTATCTCCGGGACAGGGCTTTCGGGGCTACACCTTC. This translates into CASSLSPGQGFRGYTF. The chain is built from TRBV27 and TRBJ1-2, with 9 bases identical to TRBD1. This CDR3 has 16 amino acids. The germline V gene encodes CDR1 MNHEY and CDR2 SMNVEV (reference sequence). Unmatched junction bases numbered 10, after V lost 0 bases and J lost 8 bases.

This clone was counted only a few times. The rearrangement uses TRBV19 and TRBJ1-2, with 7 bases lining up with TRBD1. The CDR3 runs to 15 residues. In germline, CDR1 is LNHDA, CDR2 SQIVND (reference sequence). Losses at the gene ends were 4 bases for V and 3 bases for J; bases not matched to a gene: 8. CDR3 sequence: CASSNPGGGDYGYTF. CDR3 nucleotide sequence: TGTGCCAGTAGTAACCCAGGGGGTGGCGACTATGGCTACACCTTC. Full variable domain (missing parts from reference TRBV19 and TRBJ1-2): DGGITQSPKYLFRKEGQNVTLSCEQNLNHDAMYWYRQDPGQGLRLIYYSQIVNDFQKGDIAEGYSVSREKKESFPLTVTSAQKNPTAFYLCASSNPGGGDYGYTFGSGTRLTVV.

This clone has only a few counts. This chain connects TRBV18 to TRBJ1-2; possibly TRBD1 for D (6 bases). Germline values: CDR1 KGHSH, CDR2 LQKENI. The CDR3 has 15 amino acids. The ends were cut back, 6 bases at V and 4 bases at J, with 18 bases in the middle. CDR3 DNA: TGTGCCAGCTCGTACCTTGGACAGTTGGGCTATGGCTACACCTTC. This sequence encodes CASSYLGQLGYGYTF. Full variable domain (missing parts from reference TRBV18 and TRBJ1-2): NAGVMQNPRHLVRRRGQEARLRCSPMKGHSHVYWYRQLPEEGLKFMVYLQKENIIDESGMPKERFSAEFPKEGPSILRIQQVVRGDSAAYFCASSYLGQLGYGYTFGSGTRLTVV.

The V and J genes are TRBV11-2 and TRBJ1-1; no reliable D call. This CDR3 spans 16 amino acids. The ends were cut back, 3 bases at V and 2 bases at J, with 16 bases in the middle. Germline lookup yields CDR1 SGHAT and CDR2 FQNNGV. Here the CDR3 DNA reads TGTGCCAGCAGCTTTCAACCGCAGACGACTAACACTGAAGCTTTCTTT. This codes for CASSFQPQTTNTEAFF.

The rearrangement uses TRBV9 and TRBJ2-3; 7 positions match TRBD2. The V gene's germline CDR1 is SGDLS and CDR2 YYNGEE. There are 15 residues in the CDR3. J gave up 1 base and V 4 bases, and 6 bases lay outside the gene matches. The CDR3 nucleotides read TGTGCCAGCAGCCCCCGGGGGGAGGGCACAGATACGCAGTATTTT. This translates into CASSPRGEGTDTQYF.

CDR3 residues: CASSLKLAGGDTQYF. The CDR3 nucleotides are TGTGCCAGCAGCTTAAAGTTAGCGGGGGGAGATACGCAGTATTTT. The chain links TRBV7-9 to TRBJ2-3, with TRBD2 matching 10 bases. V shed 2 bases and J 5 bases; nucleotides not matched to a gene: 4. Germline V lookup: CDR1 SEHNR, CDR2 FQNEAQ (reference sequence). The CDR3 length is 15 residues.

The gene calls are TRBV29-1 and TRBJ2-1, with D unresolved. In germline, CDR1 is SQVTM, CDR2 ANQGSEA. The CDR3 runs 12 residues. Deletions cut 7 bases from V and 2 bases from J, with 9 bases between. In DNA, the CDR3 is TGCAGCGCCGAACGGGCCTACAATGAGCAGTTCTTC. Translation: CSAERAYNEQFF.

The chain employs TRBV2 and TRBJ1-2, with TRBD1 as a possible D gene (5 bases). Between the trimmed V and J ends, which lost 2 bases and 6 bases, there was a span of 10 bases. The germline V gene has CDR1 SNHLY and CDR2 FYNNEI. This CDR3 region has 13 residues. CDR3 DNA: TGTGCCAGCAGTGAATCCAGGGTAGATGGCTACACCTTC. Amino acids: CASSESRVDGYTF.

The rearrangement uses TRBV29-1 and TRBJ2-3; D ambiguous. In germline, CDR1 is SQVTM, CDR2 ANQGSEA. Trimming removed 1 base at V and 6 bases at J, with 14 bases between. The CDR3 length is 14 residues. CDR3 DNA sequence: TGCAGCGTTGAAGGCCGCCTAGTAACGGATACGCAGTATTTT. It translates to CSVEGRLVTDTQYF.

This clone occurred a few times. The J gene is TRBJ1-5, the V gene TRBV30; the match to TRBD1 covers 8 bases. Germline values: CDR1 GTSNPN, CDR2 SVGIG (reference sequence). Unmatched junction bases numbered 11, after V lost 5 bases and J lost 5 bases. The CDR3 covers 15 residues. The CDR3 reads CAWGWTGTLHQPQHF. The CDR3 DNA follows: TGTGCCTGGGGGTGGACAGGGACGCTCCATCAGCCCCAGCATTTT.

This clone was detected only a few times. This rearrangement joins TRBV2 to TRBJ2-7, with 10 bases aligning to TRBD2. This CDR3 is 17 amino acids long. V shed 1 base and J 3 bases; nucleotides not matched to a gene: 9. The germline CDR1 and CDR2 sequences are SNHLY and FYNNEI. CDR3 sequence reads: CASSEGSGGAALYEQYF. The CDR3 DNA is TGTGCCAGCAGTGAAGGCAGCGGGGGGGCCGCTCTCTACGAGCAGTACTTC.

In its sample, this clone was seen a few times. The V and J genes are TRBV12-1 and TRBJ1-1; the table's D call, TRBD1, was not checked against the DNA. TRBV12-1 is shown as a pseudogene. There are 13 residues in the CDR3. CDR3 sequence (DNA): TGTGCCAGCAGCTCGGGACAGCTATTTGAAGCTTTCTTT. It is translated as CASSSGQLFEAFF.

The chain has TRBV5-1 and TRBJ2-5; tentative D call: TRBD2 (6 bases). The ends were cut back, 0 bases at V and 5 bases at J, with 17 bases in the middle. The CDR3 covers 16 residues. In germline, CDR1 is SGHRS, CDR2 YFSETQ. CDR3 in DNA: TGCGCCAGCAGCTTGGGGGTTCTGGGAGGAGGCGAGACCCAGTACTTC. Residues: CASSLGVLGGGETQYF.